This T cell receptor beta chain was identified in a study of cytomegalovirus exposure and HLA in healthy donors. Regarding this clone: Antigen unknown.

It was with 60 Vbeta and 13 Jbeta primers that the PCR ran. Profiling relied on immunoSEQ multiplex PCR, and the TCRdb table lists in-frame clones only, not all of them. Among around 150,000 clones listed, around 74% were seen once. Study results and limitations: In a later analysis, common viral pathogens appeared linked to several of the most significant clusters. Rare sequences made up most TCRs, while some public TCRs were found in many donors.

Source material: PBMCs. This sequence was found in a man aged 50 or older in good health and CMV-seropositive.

In nucleotides, the CDR3 is TGTGCCAGCAACCTACTAGCGGCAGAGCAGTACTTC. Translated, it gives CASNLLAAEQYF. The chain is built from TRBV2 and TRBJ2-7, with 8 bases that match TRBD2. Germline V gene data show CDR1 as SNHLY and CDR2 as FYNNEI. This CDR3 comprises 12 residues. V lost 7 bases, J lost 7 bases, and 6 bases stayed unmatched.